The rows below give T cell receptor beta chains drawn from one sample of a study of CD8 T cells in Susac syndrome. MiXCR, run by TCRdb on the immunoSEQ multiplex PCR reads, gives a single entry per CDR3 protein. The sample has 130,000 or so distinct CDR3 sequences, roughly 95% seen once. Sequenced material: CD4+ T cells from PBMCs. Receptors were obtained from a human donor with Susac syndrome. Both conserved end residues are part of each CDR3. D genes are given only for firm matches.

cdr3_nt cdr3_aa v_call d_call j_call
TGTGCCAGCAGCTCATCAGGGACCTACAATGAGCAGTTCTTC CASSSSGTYNEQFF TRBV7-9 . TRBJ2-1
TGCAGCGTTGAACTGGCCACTGAAGCTTTCTTT CSVELATEAFF TRBV29-1 . TRBJ1-1
TGTGCCAGTAGTATCGAACTAGCGGGAGGAGAGACCCAGTACTTC CASSIELAGGETQYF TRBV19 TRBD2 TRBJ2-5
TGCGCCAGCAGCCCAGGGGACAGGGCGACTGAAAAACTGTTTTTT CASSPGDRATEKLFF TRBV5-1 TRBD1 TRBJ1-4
TGCAGTGCTAGAATTGCGAACACTGAAGCTTTCTTT CSARIANTEAFF TRBV20-1 . TRBJ1-1
TGTGCCAGCAGCCAAGTGGACGAGCAGTACTTC CASSQVDEQYF TRBV3-1 . TRBJ2-7
TGTGCCAGCAGCTTGGACTCTATAACCGAGCAGTACTTC CASSLDSITEQYF TRBV5-4 . TRBJ2-7
TGTGCCTGGAGTGTACACTCCAGCTCCTACAATGAGCAGTTCTTC CAWSVHSSSYNEQFF TRBV30 . TRBJ2-1
TGTGCCTGGAGTGGGACTAGCGGGAGGTATAATGAGCAGTTCTTC CAWSGTSGRYNEQFF TRBV30 TRBD2 TRBJ2-1
TGTGCCAGCAGTCGTGGACTAGCGCCCTCCTACGAGCAGTACTTC CASSRGLAPSYEQYF TRBV12-3/TRBV12-4 TRBD2 TRBJ2-7
TGTGCCAGCAGTGGAATCGATCCTGGGGCCAACGTCCTGACTTTC CASSGIDPGANVLTF TRBV2 . TRBJ2-6